The subject of this entry is one TCR beta chain. The assay was immunoSEQ multiplex PCR, and TCRdb's table has in-frame clones only and misses some. The table shows 85,000 to 90,000 clones, with 80% to 95% occurring only once. This sample stems from a study of OX40 agonist ivuxolimab in advanced cancers. Study-wide background: The patients received ivuxolimab by intravenous route every 2 weeks at 0.01 to 10 mg/kg. Partial responses were achieved by three patients, one with hepatocellular carcinoma and two with cutaneous melanoma.

The CDR3 covers 12 residues. Germline V gives CDR1 GTSNPN, CDR2 SVGIG (reference sequence). V shed 2 bases and J shed 8 bases, with 9 bases lying between them. The sample here was CD4+ or CD8+ T cells sorted from blood, taken in a trial of the OX40 agonist ivuxolimab. This sequence was found in an adult with an advanced solid tumor such as melanoma, head and neck, liver or kidney cancer. The J gene is TRBJ1-4, the V gene TRBV30; perhaps TRBD1 as D (6 bases). Here the CDR3 reads CAWSRTGEKLFF. The CDR3 bases are TGTGCCTGGAGTCGCACAGGGGAAAAACTGTTTTTT.